The sequence of this T cell receptor (beta chain) was determined in a study of cytomegalovirus exposure and HLA in healthy donors. The PCR used 60 Vbeta and 13 Jbeta primers. Profiled with immunoSEQ multiplex PCR; TCRdb holds only in-frame clones, not every one. The sample holds approximately 160,000 clones, around 72% seen once. General study points: In an earlier analysis, about 87% or about 30%: the productive usage of most TCR beta V segments. Rare TCR sequences dominated, though some public TCRs recurred in many donors.

A word on this clone: Its specificity is not known.

Germline CDR1 and CDR2: MGHRA and YSYEKL. The CDR3 consists of 17 residues. V was shortened by 0 bases and J by 3 bases, with 18 bases between the two germline ends. Source material: PBMCs. The J gene is TRBJ2-7, the V gene TRBV4-1, with TRBD2 as a possible D gene (6 bases). The clonotype originates from a man aged 18 to 30 in good health and CMV-seronegative. The CDR3 DNA is TGCGCCAGCAGCCAAGACCTCCGAGGAGGGAGTTTCTACGAGCAGTACTTC. This sequence encodes CASSQDLRGGSFYEQYF.